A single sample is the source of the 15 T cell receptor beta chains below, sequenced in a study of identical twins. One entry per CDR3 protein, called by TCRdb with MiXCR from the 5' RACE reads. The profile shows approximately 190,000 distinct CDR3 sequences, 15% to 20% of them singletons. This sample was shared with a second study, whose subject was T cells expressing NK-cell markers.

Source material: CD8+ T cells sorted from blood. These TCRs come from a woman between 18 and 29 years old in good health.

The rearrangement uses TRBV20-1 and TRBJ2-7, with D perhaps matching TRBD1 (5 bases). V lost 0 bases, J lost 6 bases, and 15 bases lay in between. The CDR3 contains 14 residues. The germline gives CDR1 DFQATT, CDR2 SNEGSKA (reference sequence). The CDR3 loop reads CSARDPQGIGEQYF. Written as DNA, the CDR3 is TGCAGTGCTAGAGATCCCCAGGGTATCGGCGAGCAGTACTTC.

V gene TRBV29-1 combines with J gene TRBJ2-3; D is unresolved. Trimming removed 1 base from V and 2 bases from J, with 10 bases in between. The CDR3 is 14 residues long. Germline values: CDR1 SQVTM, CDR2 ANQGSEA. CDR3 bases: TGCAGCGTTGAAGCCGATGAGGACACAGATACGCAGTATTTT. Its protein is CSVEADEDTDTQYF.

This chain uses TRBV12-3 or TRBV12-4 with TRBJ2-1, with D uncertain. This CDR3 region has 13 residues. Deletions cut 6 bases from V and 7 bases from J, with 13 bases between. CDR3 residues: CASSPGPRNEQFF. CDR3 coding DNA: TGTGCCAGCAGCCCCGGCCCGAGGAATGAGCAGTTCTTC.

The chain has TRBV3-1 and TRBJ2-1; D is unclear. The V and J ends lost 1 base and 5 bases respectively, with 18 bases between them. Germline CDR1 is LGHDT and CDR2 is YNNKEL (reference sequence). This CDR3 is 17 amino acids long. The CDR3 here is CASSQALLVSSDNEQFF. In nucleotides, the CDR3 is TGTGCCAGCAGCCAAGCCTTGCTAGTATCTTCCGACAATGAGCAGTTCTTC.

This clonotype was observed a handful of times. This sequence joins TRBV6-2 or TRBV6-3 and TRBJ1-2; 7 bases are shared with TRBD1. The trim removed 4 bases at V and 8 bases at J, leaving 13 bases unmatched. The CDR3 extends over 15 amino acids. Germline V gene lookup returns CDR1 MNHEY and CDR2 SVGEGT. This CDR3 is CASSSPWTGVAGYTF. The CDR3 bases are TGTGCCAGCAGTTCCCCCTGGACAGGCGTCGCCGGCTACACCTTC.

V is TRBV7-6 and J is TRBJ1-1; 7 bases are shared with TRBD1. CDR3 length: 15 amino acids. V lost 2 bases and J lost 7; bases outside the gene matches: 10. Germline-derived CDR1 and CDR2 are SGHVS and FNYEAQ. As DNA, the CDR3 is TGTGCCAGCAGCTTATCCTCGACAGGGCTCGGTGAAGCTTTCTTT. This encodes CASSLSSTGLGEAFF.

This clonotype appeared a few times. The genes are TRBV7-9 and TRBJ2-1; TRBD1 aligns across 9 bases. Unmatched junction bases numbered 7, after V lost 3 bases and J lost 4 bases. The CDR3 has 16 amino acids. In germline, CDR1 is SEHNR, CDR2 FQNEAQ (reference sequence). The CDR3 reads CASSFPGTGKYNEQFF. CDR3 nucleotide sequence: TGTGCCAGCAGCTTCCCCGGGACAGGGAAATACAATGAGCAGTTCTTC.

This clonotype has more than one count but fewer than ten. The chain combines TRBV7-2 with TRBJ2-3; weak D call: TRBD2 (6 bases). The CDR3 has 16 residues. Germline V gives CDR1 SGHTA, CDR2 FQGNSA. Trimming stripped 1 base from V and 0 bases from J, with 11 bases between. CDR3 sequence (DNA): TGTGCCAGCAGCTTAGGTATCCTAGCGAGCACAGATACGCAGTATTTT. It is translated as CASSLGILASTDTQYF.

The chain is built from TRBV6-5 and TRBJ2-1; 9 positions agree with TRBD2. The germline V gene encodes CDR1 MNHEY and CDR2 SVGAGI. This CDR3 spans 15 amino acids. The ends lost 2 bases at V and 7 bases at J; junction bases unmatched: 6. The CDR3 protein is CASSYGAGGPNEQFF. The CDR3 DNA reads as TGTGCCAGCAGTTACGGGGCGGGAGGGCCGAATGAGCAGTTCTTC.

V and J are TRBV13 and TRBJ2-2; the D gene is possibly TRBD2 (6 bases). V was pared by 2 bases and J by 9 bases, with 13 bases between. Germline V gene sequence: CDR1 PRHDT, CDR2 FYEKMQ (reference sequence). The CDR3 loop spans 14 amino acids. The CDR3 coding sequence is TGTGCCAGCAGCTTATCTGGGGGGAACCGGGAGCTGTTTTTT. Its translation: CASSLSGGNRELFF.

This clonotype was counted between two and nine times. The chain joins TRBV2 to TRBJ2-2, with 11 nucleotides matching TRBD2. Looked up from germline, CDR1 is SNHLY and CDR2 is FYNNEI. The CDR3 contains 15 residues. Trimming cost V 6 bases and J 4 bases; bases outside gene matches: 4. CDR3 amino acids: CASSTGTSGTGELFF. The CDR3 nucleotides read TGTGCCAGCAGCACCGGGACTAGCGGCACCGGGGAGCTGTTTTTT.

In DNA form, the CDR3 reads TGTGCCAGCAGCCTACCGACTAGCGGGTTGGATGAGCAGTTCTTC. Translating gives CASSLPTSGLDEQFF. This chain uses TRBV13 with TRBJ2-1; 10 nucleotides line up with TRBD2. The CDR3 runs to 15 residues. Unmatched junction bases numbered 9, after V lost 5 bases and J lost 8 bases. The germline V gene encodes CDR1 PRHDT and CDR2 FYEKMQ (reference sequence).

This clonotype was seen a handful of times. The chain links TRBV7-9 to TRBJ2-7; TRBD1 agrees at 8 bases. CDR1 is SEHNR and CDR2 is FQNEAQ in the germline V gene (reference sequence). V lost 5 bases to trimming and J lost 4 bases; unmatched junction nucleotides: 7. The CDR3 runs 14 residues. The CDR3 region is CASSPPDRAYEQYF. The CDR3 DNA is TGTGCCAGCAGCCCCCCGGACAGGGCATACGAGCAGTACTTC.

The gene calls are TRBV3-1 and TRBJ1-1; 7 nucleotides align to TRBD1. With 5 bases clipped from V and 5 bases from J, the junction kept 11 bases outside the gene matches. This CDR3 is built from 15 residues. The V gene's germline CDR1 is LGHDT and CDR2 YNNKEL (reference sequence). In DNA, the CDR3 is TGTGCCAGCAGCGCGGGGAGGGGGCGAGGTACTGAAGCTTTCTTT. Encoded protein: CASSAGRGRGTEAFF.

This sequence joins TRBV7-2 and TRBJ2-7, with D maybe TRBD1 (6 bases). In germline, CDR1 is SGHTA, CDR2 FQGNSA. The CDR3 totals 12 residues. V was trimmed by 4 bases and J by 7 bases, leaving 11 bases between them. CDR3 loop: CASSSRRGEQYF. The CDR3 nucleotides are TGTGCCAGCAGCTCGCGCAGGGGAGAGCAGTACTTC.